This passage covers 7 T cell receptor beta chains from one sample sequenced in a study of blood T cell repertoires in COVID-19. This table comes from immunoSEQ multiplex PCR, and its TCRdb copy is limited to in-frame clones, with some not included. The sample lists about 300,000 clones; around 92% were seen once. The sequencing sample was made of peripheral blood. The receptor set was obtained from a man between 18 and 29 years old who had recovered from COVID-19.

This clone was counted once. The chain uses TRBV21-1 and TRBJ1-1; TRBD1, the table's D call, lacks a check against the DNA. TRBV21-1 corresponds to a pseudogene. This CDR3 is 16 amino acids long. The CDR3 loop reads CASSKAGDTKNTEAFF. CDR3 nucleotide sequence: TGTGCCAGCAGCAAAGCTGGGGACACAAAGAACACTGAAGCTTTCTTT.

V usage is TRBV18 and J usage is TRBJ2-7; maybe TRBD1 (6 bases). Germline loops: CDR1 KGHSH, CDR2 LQKENI. The length of the CDR3 is 15 residues. V was pared by 2 bases and J by 3 bases, with 14 bases between. CDR3 nucleotides: TGTGCCAGCTCACCATCGGCAGGGGTACGCTACGAGCAGTACTTC. This translates into CASSPSAGVRYEQYF.

This clone was seen a single time. For the CDR3, the DNA is TGTGCCAGCAGTTGGCAGAGCGAAACTTTCTTT. This gives the protein CASSWQSETFF. The gene calls are TRBV28 and TRBJ1-1; D gene unclear. Germline assignment: CDR1 MDHEN and CDR2 SYDVKM. The V end lost 4 bases, the J end lost 12 bases, and 12 bases lay between the germline ends. CDR3 length equals 11 residues.

The V and J genes are TRBV15 and TRBJ1-1; D is uncertain. The CDR3 is 11 amino acids. V lost 1 base and J 7 bases, leaving 4 bases between the germline ends. CDR1 LNHNV and CDR2 YYDKDF come from the germline V gene (reference sequence). The CDR3 DNA follows: TGTGCCACCAGCAGAGTCAATGAAGCTTTCTTT. The encoded protein is CATSRVNEAFF.

V usage is TRBV3-1 (or the pseudogene TRBV3-2) and J usage is TRBJ1-5; D is unresolved. Per the germline V gene, CDR1 is LGHDT and CDR2 is YNNKEL (reference sequence). The V end was cut by 1 base, the J end by 2 bases, with 3 bases between. The CDR3 totals 13 residues. The CDR3 loop reads CASSQAGNQPQHF. The CDR3 DNA reads as TGTGCCAGCAGCCAAGCAGGCAATCAGCCCCAGCATTTT.

This clone is a singleton in its sample. CDR3 DNA: TGTGCCAGCACCCGCGAAGCGAACACTGAAGCTTTCTTT. The encoded protein is CASTREANTEAFF. The genes are TRBV2 and TRBJ1-1; D gene unclear. Germline assignment: CDR1 SNHLY and CDR2 FYNNEI. This CDR3 is 13 amino acids long. Trimming took 7 bases from V and 1 from J, leaving 10 bases between them.

This chain connects TRBV7-2 to TRBJ2-1; weak D call: TRBD1 (5 bases). CDR1 and CDR2 from the germline V gene are SGHTA and FQGNSA. The CDR3 is 12 amino acids. Trimming removed 1 base at V and 8 bases at J, with 6 bases between. CDR3 protein: CASSLVGDEQFF. The CDR3 coding sequence is TGTGCCAGCAGCTTAGTAGGGGATGAGCAGTTCTTC. The full variable domain, rest sourced from reference TRBV7-2 and TRBJ2-1, is GAGVSQSPSNKVTEKGKDVELRCDPISGHTALYWYRQSLGQGLEFLIYFQGNSAPDKSGLPSDRFSAERTGGSVSTLTIQRTQQEDSAVYLCASSLVGDEQFFGPGTRLTVL.